This T cell receptor (beta chain) was sequenced during a study of blood T cell repertoires in COVID-19. About the study: Acute-phase and convalescent COVID-19 samples originated in the United States, Italy and Spain. PBMCs, B-cell-depleted T cells, or T cells provided the cDNA or gDNA that made up the material.

Germline CDR1 SGHRS, CDR2 YFSETQ. This CDR3 contains 16 residues. The J segment lost 2 bases and the V segment lost 4 bases, leaving 6 bases of the junction unmatched. This clone was observed once. Original analysis: Amplified reference gene primers provided the basis for estimating nucleated cell counts. TCRdb keeps only in-frame clones here, not all; method: immunoSEQ multiplex PCR. The DNA gave D and trimming, while V, J and clone size come from that table. Found here are about 90,000 clones, over 80% of them singletons; the top ten hold roughly a third. The TCR was taken from a woman older than 75 with active or convalescent COVID-19. The sample was peripheral blood. The chain carries TRBV5-1 and TRBJ2-2; 9 nucleotides match TRBD1. CDR3 loop: CASSLDRGTNTGELFF. CDR3 DNA: TGCGCCAGCAGCCTAGACAGGGGGACTAACACCGGGGAGCTGTTTTTT.